The sequence of this TCR beta chain was determined in a study of beta chain features in type 1 diabetes (dated by TCRdb to the late 2010s). General notes on the study: Patients and healthy donors did not differ in mean age, gender distribution, total cell number or subset yield. A total of over 95,000,000 sorted cells were examined across all samples, and RNA yield correlated strongly with the number of cells per subset. Regulatory and stem cell-like memory subsets were isolated from only 8 patients and about 8 healthy donors, whereas naive and central memory subsets came from all 30 or so donors. In the study, recently diagnosed type 1 diabetes patients and matched healthy donors were compared on the TCRB repertoires of their sorted circulating CD4+ T cell subsets. Overall study results and their limits: Because cDNA rather than genomic DNA was sequenced, highly expressing activated cells could have been over-represented, although no difference in activation and CD3 levels was found between groups. HLA sub-analyses involved small numbers of individuals, so any influence of HLA type on TCRB rearrangement remained unresolved. Naive, central memory and regulatory TCRB repertoires appeared to be more similar among patients than among healthy donors. Fewer insertions and more nucleotide deletions at VDJ recombination sites were observed in patients with type 1 diabetes, implying thymic rearrangement abnormalities. Shorter templates might be favored by PCR, yet because patient and control samples were amplified and corrected together, any such skew would affect both groups equally. A moderate but significant shortening of TCRB CDR3 length was observed in type 1 diabetes patients in all four CD4+ subsets.

The entire isolated RNA was reverse transcribed using the High Capacity cDNA Reverse Transcription Kit, and thus expressed TCRB transcripts were sequenced. Deep immunoSEQ sequencing was performed on naive, central memory and regulatory T cell samples, with an average of about 3.6 million total reads per sample. Sorted cells were lysed in RLT buffer, and RNA was extracted using DNase-treated RNeasy Micro or Mini kits according to cell number. Each cell subset was processed separately to prevent cross-contamination, with patient and healthy donor samples processed together. TCRB sequences were amplified from cDNA with the immunoSEQ multiplex PCR, producing 87-bp fragments spanning the CDR3 region. Amplicons were sequenced on the Illumina HiSeq platform. As for the original processing: PCR bias was corrected computationally using synthetic template baselines, and reads within Hamming distance 2 were collapsed, with unmergeable singletons discarded. Reads were aligned to IMGT to assign V, D and J genes, CDR3 length, and insertions or deletions at six rearrangement sites. Within each subset, clonotype counts were normalized to sorted cell number, and only after that were true diversity and Gini coefficients computed with the tcR R package. The overlap coefficient, calculated on TCRB nucleotide sequences, was used to quantify repertoire sharing. Out-of-frame TCRB sequences from naive cells were analyzed to stand in for the pre-selection repertoire. The source is immuneACCESS, and TCRdb retained only in-frame sequences with V and J called. Part of the clones is not carried over; for the studies checked, unresolved V genes explain less than half of this, and the remainder is unexplained. For V, J and clone size, that table is used; D and trimming come from the DNA. In this sample the table shows around 430,000 clones, roughly 30% of which occur a single time. The ten largest clonotypes hold about 0.06% of the sample.

Each donor gave one peripheral blood draw, about 110 mL on average, collected into heparinised tubes. Using a panel that included CD45RO, CCR7, CD25, CD127, CD95 and CD27, naive, central memory, regulatory and stem cell-like memory CD4+ T cells were sorted on a BD FACSAria II. Every sorted population had a purity above 98%. Right away, PBMCs were isolated by Lymphoprep density gradient centrifugation and were stained directly, with no culture step. To minimize batch effects, samples were stained and sorted in pairs, one healthy donor with one patient per experiment. The CDR3, from cysteine to phenylalanine, totals 13 residues. Just CDR3 DNA is preserved here, 39 bases in frame from base 1. Taken from the germline V gene, the CDR1 and CDR2 loops are MNHNS and SASEGT. The junction shows trimming of 4 bases on V and 3 bases on J, and the gene matches do not reach 2 bases of it. This clone was found a few times. The antigen it binds to is not known. Base qualities are missing; no much larger clone stands one base away.

This receptor was identified in a man younger than 35 in good health. Sequenced input: naive CD4+ T cells from blood. The cell subset or site tag for this specimen amounts to: true naive CD4+ T cells. In this chain, TRBV6-1 is recombined with TRBJ2-5, with TRBD1 identical over 7 junction bases. The CDR3 region has the sequence CASSADREETQYF. The bases read TGTGCCAGCAGTGCTGACAGGGAAGAGACCCAGTACTTC.